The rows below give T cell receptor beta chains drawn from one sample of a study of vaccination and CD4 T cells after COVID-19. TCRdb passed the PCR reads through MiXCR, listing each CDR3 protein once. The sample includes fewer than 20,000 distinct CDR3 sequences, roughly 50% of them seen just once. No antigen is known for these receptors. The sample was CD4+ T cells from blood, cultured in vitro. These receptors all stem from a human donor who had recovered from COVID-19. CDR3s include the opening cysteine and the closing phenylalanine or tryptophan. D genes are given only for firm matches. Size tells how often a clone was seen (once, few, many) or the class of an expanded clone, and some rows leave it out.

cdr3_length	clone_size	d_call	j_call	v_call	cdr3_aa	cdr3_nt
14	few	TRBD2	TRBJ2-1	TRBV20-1	CSAILAGGPHEQFF	TGCAGTGCTATACTAGCGGGAGGGCCCCATGAGCAGTTCTTC
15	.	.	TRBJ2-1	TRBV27	CASRPRWDSYNEQFF	TGTGCCAGCCGCCCTCGATGGGACTCCTACAATGAGCAGTTCTTC
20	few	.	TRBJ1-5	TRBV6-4	CASSDKTSEEHPPSNQPQHF	TGTGCCAGCAGTGACAAGACGTCGGAGGAACATCCCCCTAGCAATCAGCCCCAGCATTTT
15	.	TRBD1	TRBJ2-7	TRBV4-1	CASSQRTGGNYEQYF	TGCGCCAGCAGCCAGCGGACAGGGGGAAACTACGAGCAGTACTTC
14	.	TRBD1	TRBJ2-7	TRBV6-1	CASTLTGQVNEQYF	TGTGCCAGCACTTTGACGGGACAGGTAAACGAGCAGTACTTC
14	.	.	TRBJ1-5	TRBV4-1	CASSQDQGHQPQHF	TGCGCCAGCAGCCAAGATCAGGGCCATCAGCCCCAGCATTTT
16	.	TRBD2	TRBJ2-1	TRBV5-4	CASSLPSSGFYNEQFF	TGTGCCAGCAGCTTGCCTTCTAGCGGGTTTTACAATGAGCAGTTCTTC
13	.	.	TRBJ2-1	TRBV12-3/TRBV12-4	CASTGWPPNEQFF	TGTGCCAGCACCGGTTGGCCCCCCAATGAGCAGTTCTTC
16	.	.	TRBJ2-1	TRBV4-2	CASSQAEGEGLGEQFF	TGTGCCAGCAGCCAAGCGGAGGGGGAGGGCCTTGGTGAGCAGTTCTTC
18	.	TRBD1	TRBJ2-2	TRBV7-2	CASSFKIGGQGHTGELFF	TGTGCCAGCAGCTTTAAAATCGGTGGACAGGGGCACACCGGGGAGCTGTTTTTT
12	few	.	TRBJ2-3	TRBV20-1	CSAVKTFYTQYF	TGCAGTGCTGTTAAGACATTTTATACGCAGTATTTT
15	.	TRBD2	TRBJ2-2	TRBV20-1	CSAPAGATNTGELFF	TGCAGTGCCCCAGCGGGAGCGACGAACACCGGGGAGCTGTTTTTT
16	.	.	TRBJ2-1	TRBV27	CASSFLRQSSYNEQFF	TGTGCCAGCAGTTTTTTACGACAGAGCTCCTACAATGAGCAGTTCTTC
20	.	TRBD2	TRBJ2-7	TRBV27	CASSSLSGTSGYPSPYEQYF	TGTGCCAGCAGTTCCCTTTCCGGGACTAGCGGGTACCCCAGTCCCTACGAGCAGTACTTC
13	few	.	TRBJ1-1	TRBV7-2	CASSTGILTEAFF	TGTGCCAGCAGCACCGGGATACTCACTGAAGCTTTCTTT
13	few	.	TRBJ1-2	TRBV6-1	CASRELPSGGYTF	TGTGCCAGCAGGGAGCTACCATCGGGTGGCTACACCTTC